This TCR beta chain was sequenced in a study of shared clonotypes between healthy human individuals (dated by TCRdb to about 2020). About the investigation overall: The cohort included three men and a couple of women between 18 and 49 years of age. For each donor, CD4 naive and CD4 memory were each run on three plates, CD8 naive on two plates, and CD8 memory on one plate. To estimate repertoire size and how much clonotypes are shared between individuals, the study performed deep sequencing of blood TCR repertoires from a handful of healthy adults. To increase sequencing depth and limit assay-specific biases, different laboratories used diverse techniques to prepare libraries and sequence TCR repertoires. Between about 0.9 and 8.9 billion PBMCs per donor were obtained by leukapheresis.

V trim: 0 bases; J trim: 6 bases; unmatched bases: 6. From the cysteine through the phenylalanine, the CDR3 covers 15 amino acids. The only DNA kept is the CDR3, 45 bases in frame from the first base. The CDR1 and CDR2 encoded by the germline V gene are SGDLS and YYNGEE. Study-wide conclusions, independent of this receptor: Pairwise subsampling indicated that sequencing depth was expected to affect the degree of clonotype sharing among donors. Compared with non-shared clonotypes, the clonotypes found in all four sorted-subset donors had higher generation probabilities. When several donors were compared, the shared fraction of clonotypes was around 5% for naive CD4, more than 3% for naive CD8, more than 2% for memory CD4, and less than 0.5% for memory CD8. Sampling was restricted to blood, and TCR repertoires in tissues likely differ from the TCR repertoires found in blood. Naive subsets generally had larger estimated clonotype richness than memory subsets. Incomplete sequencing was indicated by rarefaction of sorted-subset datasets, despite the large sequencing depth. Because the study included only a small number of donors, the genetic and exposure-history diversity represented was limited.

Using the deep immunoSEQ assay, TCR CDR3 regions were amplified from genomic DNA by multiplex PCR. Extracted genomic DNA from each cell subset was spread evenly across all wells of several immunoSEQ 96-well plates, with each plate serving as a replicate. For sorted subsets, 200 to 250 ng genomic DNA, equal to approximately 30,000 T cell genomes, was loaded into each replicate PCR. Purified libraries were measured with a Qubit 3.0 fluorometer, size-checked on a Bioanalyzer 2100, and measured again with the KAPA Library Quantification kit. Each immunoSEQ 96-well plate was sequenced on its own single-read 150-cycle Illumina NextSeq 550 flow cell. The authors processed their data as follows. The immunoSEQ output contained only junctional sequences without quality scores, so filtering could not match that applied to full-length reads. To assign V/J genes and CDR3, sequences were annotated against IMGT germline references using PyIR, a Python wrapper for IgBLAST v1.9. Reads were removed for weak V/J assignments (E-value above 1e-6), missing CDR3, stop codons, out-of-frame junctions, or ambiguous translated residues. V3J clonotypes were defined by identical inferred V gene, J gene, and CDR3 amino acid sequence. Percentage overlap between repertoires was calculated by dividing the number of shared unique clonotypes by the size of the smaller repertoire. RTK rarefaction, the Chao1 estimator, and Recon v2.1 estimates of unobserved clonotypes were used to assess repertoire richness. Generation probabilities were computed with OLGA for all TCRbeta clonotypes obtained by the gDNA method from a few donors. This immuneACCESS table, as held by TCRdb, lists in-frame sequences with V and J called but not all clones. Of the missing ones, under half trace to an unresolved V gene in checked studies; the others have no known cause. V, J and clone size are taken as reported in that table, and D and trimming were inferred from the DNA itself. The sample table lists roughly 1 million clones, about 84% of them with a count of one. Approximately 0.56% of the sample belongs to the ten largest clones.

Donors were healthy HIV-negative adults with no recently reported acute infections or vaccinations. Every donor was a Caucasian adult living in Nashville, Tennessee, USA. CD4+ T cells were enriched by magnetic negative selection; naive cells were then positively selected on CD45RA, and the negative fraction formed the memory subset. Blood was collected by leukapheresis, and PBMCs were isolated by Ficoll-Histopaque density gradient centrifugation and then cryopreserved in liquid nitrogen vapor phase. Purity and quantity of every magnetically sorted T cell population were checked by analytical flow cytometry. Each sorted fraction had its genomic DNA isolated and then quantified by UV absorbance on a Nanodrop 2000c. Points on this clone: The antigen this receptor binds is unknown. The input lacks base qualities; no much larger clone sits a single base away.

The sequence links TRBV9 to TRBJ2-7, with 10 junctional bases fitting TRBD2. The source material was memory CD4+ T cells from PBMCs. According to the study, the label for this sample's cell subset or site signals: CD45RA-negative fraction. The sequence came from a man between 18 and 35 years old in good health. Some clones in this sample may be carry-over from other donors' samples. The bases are TGTGCCAGCAGCGTAGGCGCTAGCGGGAGTTTCGAGCAGTACTTC. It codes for CASSVGASGSFEQYF. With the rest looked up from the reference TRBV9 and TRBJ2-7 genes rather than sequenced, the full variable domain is DSGVTQTPKHLITATGQRVTLRCSPRSGDLSVYWYQQSLDQGLQFLIQYYNGEERAKGNILERFSAQQFPDLHSELNLSSLELGDSALYFCASSVGASGSFEQYFGPGTRLTVT.